These 15 T cell receptor beta chains originate from one sample sequenced in a study of blood T cell repertoires in COVID-19. Assay: immunoSEQ multiplex PCR; the TCRdb copy retains only in-frame clones and omits some. This table holds over 200,000 clones, around 87% found once. The sequencing input was peripheral blood. These receptor sequences come from a woman aged 45-59 years with acute or convalescent COVID-19.

This chain connects TRBV5-4 to TRBJ2-1; TRBD1 is a possible D gene (6 bases). CDR3 size: 16 residues. The germline CDR1 and CDR2 sequences are SGHNT and YYREEE (reference sequence). V was cut by 0 bases and J by 5 bases, with 15 bases left in between. This chain's CDR3 is CASSLGGGAGDNEQFF. DNA for the CDR3: TGTGCCAGCAGCTTGGGGGGTGGGGCAGGGGACAATGAGCAGTTCTTC.

This chain joins TRBV5-1 and TRBJ2-7, with 8 bases that match TRBD2. Unmatched junction bases numbered 16, after V lost 4 bases and J lost 7 bases. CDR3 length: 16 amino acids. Per the germline V gene, CDR1 is SGHRS and CDR2 is YFSETQ. CDR3 nucleotides: TGCGCCAGCAGCCCGCCCCTAGCGGGCCCCTCGGGAGAGCAGTACTTC. Protein product: CASSPPLAGPSGEQYF.

The rearrangement uses TRBV6-5 and TRBJ1-2; no reliable D call. The CDR3 length is 14 residues. The V and J ends lost 4 bases and 8 bases respectively, with 17 bases between them. The germline CDR1 and CDR2 sequences are MNHEY and SVGAGI. CDR3 nucleotides: TGTGCCAGCAGTTTAGGTCTGCATCGAGGAGGCTACACCTTC. Protein: CASSLGLHRGGYTF.

The chain links TRBV5-1 to TRBJ2-5; D is unresolved. V was pared by 2 bases and J by 4 bases, with 6 bases between. The CDR3 has 12 amino acids. The V gene's germline CDR1 is SGHRS and CDR2 YFSETQ. CDR3 sequence: CASSFIPETQYF. The CDR3 DNA sequence: TGCGCCAGCAGCTTCATTCCAGAGACCCAGTACTTC.

CDR3 protein: CASKGQGRAEQYF. Written as DNA, the CDR3 is TGTGCCAGTAAGGGACAGGGAAGAGCCGAGCAGTACTTC. The chain recombines TRBV2 with TRBJ2-7; 9 nucleotides match TRBD1. V lost 9 bases, J lost 6 bases, and 9 bases stayed unmatched. This CDR3 region has 13 residues. Germline CDR1 reads SNHLY; CDR2 reads FYNNEI.

A single count supports this clone. The chain combines TRBV30 with TRBJ2-7; a weak D match, TRBD1 (6 bases). V gave up 2 bases and J gave up 6 bases, with 17 bases separating them. The germline CDR1 and CDR2 sequences are GTSNPN and SVGIG (reference sequence). The length of the CDR3 is 14 residues. CDR3 amino acids: CAWSLKGTSGEQYF. CDR3 nucleotide sequence: TGTGCCTGGAGTTTGAAAGGGACATCCGGCGAGCAGTACTTC.

The rearrangement joins TRBV7-2 to TRBJ1-1; no reliable D call. CDR1 SGHTA and CDR2 FQGNSA come from the germline V gene. The CDR3 has 15 residues. V gave up 3 bases and J gave up 3 bases, with 14 bases separating them. The CDR3 DNA sequence: TGTGCCAGCAGCTTCGTCACAGTTTCGGACACTGAAGCTTTCTTT. It specifies CASSFVTVSDTEAFF. Combining the CDR3 with reference TRBV7-2 and TRBJ1-1 gives the whole variable domain GAGVSQSPSNKVTEKGKDVELRCDPISGHTALYWYRQSLGQGLEFLIYFQGNSAPDKSGLPSDRFSAERTGGSVSTLTIQRTQQEDSAVYLCASSFVTVSDTEAFFGQGTRLTVV.

This clone was picked up many times. This chain connects TRBV9 to TRBJ2-1; a weak D match, TRBD2 (6 bases). The V gene lost 4 bases and the J gene lost 8 bases, with 19 bases spanning the gap. CDR3 length equals 15 residues. Germline V gene lookup returns CDR1 SGDLS and CDR2 YYNGEE. The CDR3 region is CASSPSLRDLDEQFF. The CDR3 nucleotides read TGTGCCAGCAGCCCATCACTCCGGGACTTAGATGAGCAGTTCTTC.

The genes are TRBV11-2 and TRBJ1-3, with TRBD1 as a possible D gene (6 bases). V shed 4 bases and J shed 4 bases, with 11 bases lying between them. CDR1 is SGHAT and CDR2 is FQNNGV in the germline V gene. CDR3 length: 14 amino acids. The CDR3 coding sequence is TGTGCCAGCAGCTGGGGGCCAGGCGGAAACACCATATATTTT. It is translated as CASSWGPGGNTIYF.

This clone was counted only a few times. This chain connects TRBV28 to TRBJ1-1; D might be TRBD1 (5 bases). From germline, CDR1 is MDHEN and CDR2 SYDVKM. The CDR3 loop spans 12 amino acids. Here the CDR3 DNA reads TGTGTGGGGTCCGGACAGAACACTGAAGCTTTCTTT. It encodes CVGSGQNTEAFF.

The V gene is TRBV25-1, the J gene TRBJ2-7; 9 bases align to TRBD2. This CDR3 has 14 amino acids. Unmatched junction bases numbered 6, after V lost 3 bases and J lost 6 bases. CDR1 is MGHDK and CDR2 is SYGVNS in the germline V gene. The CDR3 DNA sequence: TGTGCCAGCAGTGATTCGAGCGGGAGGTCCGAGCAGTACTTC. This translates into CASSDSSGRSEQYF.

The J gene is TRBJ1-5, the V gene TRBV6-2 or TRBV6-3; a possible D gene is TRBD1 (6 bases). Deletions cut 3 bases from V and 3 bases from J, with 30 bases between. The CDR3 has 21 amino acids. Germline CDR1 is MNHEY and CDR2 is SVGEGT. The CDR3 DNA follows: TGTGCCAGCAGTTATAATATTCTTATTGTGGACAGCGATTTTATCAATCAGCCCCAGCATTTT. Translation gives CASSYNILIVDSDFINQPQHF.

This clone was seen at least ten times. This chain connects TRBV28 to TRBJ1-5; 7 bases align to TRBD1. Germline V gene lookup returns CDR1 MDHEN and CDR2 SYDVKM. The V and J ends lost 4 bases and 3 bases, in that order; junction bases with no gene match: 6. The CDR3 loop spans 15 amino acids. CDR3: CASSSPTGVNQPQHF. The CDR3 bases are TGTGCCAGCAGTTCCCCTACAGGGGTCAATCAGCCCCAGCATTTT. The full variable domain, completed using reference TRBV28 and TRBJ1-5, is DVKVTQSSRYLVKRTGEKVFLECVQDMDHENMFWYRQDPGLGLRLIYFSYDVKMKEKGDIPEGYSVSREKKERFSLILESASTNQTSMYLCASSSPTGVNQPQHFGDGTRLSIL.

The chain couples TRBV7-9 to TRBJ1-2; 7 bases are shared with TRBD1. The CDR3 has 13 residues. After removal of 5 bases from V and 5 bases from J, the junction contained 5 bases not matched to a gene. Germline V gives CDR1 SEHNR, CDR2 FQNEAQ (reference sequence). The CDR3 is CASSRDRVYGYTF. The CDR3 nucleotides are TGTGCCAGCAGCAGAGACAGGGTGTATGGCTACACCTTC.

The gene calls are TRBV30 and TRBJ1-2; D might be TRBD1 (5 bases). Germline CDR1 is GTSNPN and CDR2 is SVGIG (reference sequence). V was shortened by 5 bases and J by 6 bases, with 19 bases between the two germline ends. This CDR3 is built from 14 residues. The CDR3 DNA reads TGTGCCTGGGAAGCATTTCAGGGTGGGCATGGCTACACCTTC. It specifies CAWEAFQGGHGYTF.